The next 26 T cell receptor beta chains were all read from a single sample in a study of blood T cell repertoires in COVID-19. TCRdb's table, derived via immunoSEQ multiplex PCR, lists solely in-frame clones and lacks some. The table includes a few hundred thousand clones, roughly 91% detected once. Sequencing was done on a sample of peripheral blood. These receptors all come from a woman in her 30s with COVID-19, enrolled during active disease.

This sequence joins TRBV19 and TRBJ1-5; 8 bases align to TRBD1. V gave up 10 bases and J gave up 4 bases; unmatched junction bases: 9. The CDR3 sequence is 14 residues long. The germline V gene encodes CDR1 LNHDA and CDR2 SQIVND (reference sequence). The CDR3 loop is CATSQTGANQPQHF. CDR3 nucleotide sequence: TGTGCCACCAGCCAGACAGGGGCAAATCAGCCCCAGCATTTT.

The chain couples TRBV7-9 to TRBJ1-4; TRBD1 matches at 7 bases. The ends lost 3 bases at V and 8 bases at J; junction bases unmatched: 6. The CDR3 is made up of 14 amino acids. The germline V gene encodes CDR1 SEHNR and CDR2 FQNEAQ (reference sequence). The DNA for the CDR3 is TGTGCCAGCAGCTTCCCAGGGGGTGGCGAAAAACTGTTTTTT. Protein sequence: CASSFPGGGEKLFF.

J is TRBJ1-3 and V is TRBV2, with a weak D call TRBD1 (6 bases). Germline lookup yields CDR1 SNHLY and CDR2 FYNNEI. This CDR3 is 15 amino acids long. V was clipped by 6 bases and J by 0 bases, with 12 bases between them. As DNA, the CDR3 is TGTGCCAGCAGGGACCAGGGGATCTCTGGAAACACCATATATTTT. It translates to CASRDQGISGNTIYF.

This clone was observed once. Here the CDR3 reads CASTWGDRASGNTIYF. CDR3 DNA: TGTGCCAGCACTTGGGGGGACAGGGCTTCTGGAAACACCATATATTTT. V and J are TRBV2 and TRBJ1-3, with 9 nucleotides matching TRBD1. V dropped 7 bases and J dropped 1; count of bases not matched to a gene: 8. The CDR3 extends over 16 amino acids. The germline V gene encodes CDR1 SNHLY and CDR2 FYNNEI.

This clone appeared a few times. The chain recombines TRBV9 with TRBJ2-1; TRBD2 matches at 9 bases. CDR1 and CDR2 (germline): SGDLS, YYNGEE. The length of the CDR3 is 16 residues. V was clipped by 3 bases and J by 4 bases; unmatched bases: 8. CDR3 in amino acids: CASSAYSGGLYNEQFF. For the CDR3, the DNA is TGTGCCAGCAGCGCCTATAGCGGGGGCCTGTACAATGAGCAGTTCTTC.

Note on this clone: Within the sample, other DNA sequences also encode this same CDR3. The chain uses TRBV28 and TRBJ1-1; possibly TRBD1 for D (5 bases). Germline loops: CDR1 MDHEN, CDR2 SYDVKM. CDR3 length equals 13 residues. V lost 6 bases and J 2 bases, leaving 10 bases between the germline ends. The CDR3 reads CASSLGGNTEAFF. The CDR3 coding sequence is TGTGCCAGCAGCCTGGGGGGAAACACTGAAGCTTTCTTT.

The chain uses TRBV7-2 and TRBJ1-2; D is possibly TRBD1 (5 bases). This CDR3 is built from 16 residues. The germline V gene encodes CDR1 SGHTA and CDR2 FQGNSA. Trimming shortened V by 1 base and J by 5 bases, and 17 bases separated the two germline ends. In DNA form, the CDR3 reads TGTGCCAGCAGCTTAGTGGGGAGGGGTGTCCTTTATGGCTACACCTTC. Residues: CASSLVGRGVLYGYTF.

V and J are TRBV6-2 or TRBV6-3 and TRBJ1-1, with 9 bases identical to TRBD1. The V gene end was trimmed by 6 bases and the J gene end by 3 bases; junction bases not matched to a gene: 11. This CDR3 has 16 residues. Germline V gene lookup returns CDR1 MNHEY and CDR2 SVGEGT. The CDR3 DNA reads TGTGCCAGCAGCATCGGGACAGGGAGAAAGGACACTGAAGCTTTCTTT. The encoded protein is CASSIGTGRKDTEAFF.

The CDR3 DNA reads as TGTGCCAGCAGCCAAAGAAGAGGGAACAATGAGCAGTTCTTC. Its translation: CASSQRRGNNEQFF. J is TRBJ2-1 and V is TRBV3-1 (or the pseudogene TRBV3-2); D possibly corresponds to TRBD2 (5 bases). Germline CDR1 reads LGHDT; CDR2 reads YNNKEL (reference sequence). The CDR3 sequence is 14 residues long. Trimming left V 2 bases short and J 5 bases short, with 10 bases between.

The gene calls are TRBV28 and TRBJ2-7, with TRBD1 matching 7 bases. The CDR3 has 14 amino acids. CDR1 is MDHEN and CDR2 is SYDVKM in the germline V gene. V shed 7 bases and J 3 bases; nucleotides not matched to a gene: 9. The CDR3 is CASTTGQSSYEQYV. The CDR3 DNA reads TGTGCCAGCACCACGGGACAGTCGAGCTACGAGCAGTACGTC.

This rearrangement joins TRBV4-1 to TRBJ1-2, with D tentatively TRBD1 (6 bases). Looked up from germline, CDR1 is MGHRA and CDR2 is YSYEKL. Trimming removed 4 bases from V and 4 bases from J, with 16 bases in between. This CDR3 comprises 15 residues. Here the CDR3 reads CASSPYLQGTYGYTF. The CDR3 nucleotides read TGCGCCAGCAGCCCCTATCTACAGGGAACCTATGGCTACACCTTC.

The rearrangement uses TRBV18 and TRBJ2-5; D remains unclear. This CDR3 contains 13 residues. V lost 4 bases and J 4 bases, leaving 10 bases between the germline ends. The germline gives CDR1 KGHSH, CDR2 LQKENI. The CDR3 nucleotides read TGTGCCAGCTCACGGCGGTTGGGAGAGACCCAGTACTTC. Its protein product is CASSRRLGETQYF.

This chain links TRBV3-1 (or the pseudogene TRBV3-2) with TRBJ2-5; no reliable D call. V was clipped by 4 bases and J by 7 bases, with 10 bases between them. From germline, CDR1 is LGHDT and CDR2 YNNKEL (reference sequence). The length of the CDR3 is 12 residues. The CDR3 here is CASSPPLGTQYF. The DNA for the CDR3 is TGTGCCAGCAGCCCCCCCCTAGGGACCCAGTACTTC.

The chain carries TRBV7-2 and TRBJ1-5, with D maybe TRBD1 (6 bases). The CDR3 sequence is 14 residues long. Trimming removed 4 bases from V and 7 bases from J, with 14 bases in between. Looked up from germline, CDR1 is SGHTA and CDR2 is FQGNSA. The CDR3 reads CASSSTRGGQPQHF. CDR3 bases: TGTGCCAGCAGCTCAACCAGGGGAGGGCAGCCCCAGCATTTT.

The rearrangement links TRBV9 to TRBJ2-2, with 11 bases identical to TRBD1. From germline, CDR1 is SGDLS and CDR2 YYNGEE. With 1 base clipped from V and 4 bases from J, the junction kept 9 bases outside the gene matches. The CDR3 extends over 18 amino acids. The CDR3 nucleotides read TGTGCCAGCAGCGTACCCTCGTCCGGGACAGGGGGCACCGGGGAGCTGTTTTTT. Its translation is CASSVPSSGTGGTGELFF. Looking up the rest from reference TRBV9 and TRBJ2-2 gives the full variable domain: DSGVTQTPKHLITATGQRVTLRCSPRSGDLSVYWYQQSLDQGLQFLIQYYNGEERAKGNILERFSAQQFPDLHSELNLSSLELGDSALYFCASSVPSSGTGGTGELFFGEGSRLTVL.

In DNA form, the CDR3 reads TGCGCCAGCAGCCCCGGGAGCGAAGCTTTCTTT. This gives the protein CASSPGSEAFF. J is TRBJ1-1 and V is TRBV5-1; no definite D call. V gave up 4 bases and J gave up 8 bases, with 9 bases separating them. Germline CDR1 is SGHRS and CDR2 is YFSETQ. This CDR3 has 11 residues. Looking up the rest from reference TRBV5-1 and TRBJ1-1 gives the full variable domain: KAGVTQTPRYLIKTRGQQVTLSCSPISGHRSVSWYQQTPGQGLQFLFEYFSETQRNKGNFPGRFSGRQFSNSRSEMNVSTLELGDSALYLCASSPGSEAFFGQGTRLTVV.

This clone appeared a few times. The CDR3 sequence is CAISESGTGGPETQYF. For the CDR3, the DNA is TGTGCCATCAGTGAGTCGGGGACAGGGGGCCCAGAGACCCAGTACTTC. V gene TRBV10-3 combines with J gene TRBJ2-5; 12 bases are a match to TRBD1. The junction had 3 bases not matched to a gene; V was cut back by 0 bases and J by 4 bases. The length of the CDR3 is 16 residues. Germline V gene data show CDR1 as ENHRY and CDR2 as SYGVKD.

This CDR3 reads CASSLIATNYGYTF. The CDR3 nucleotides read TGTGCCAGCAGCTTAATCGCGACAAACTATGGCTACACCTTC. The chain combines TRBV7-9 with TRBJ1-2, with no clear D. V was shortened by 2 bases and J by 2 bases, with 9 bases between the two germline ends. The V gene's germline CDR1 is SEHNR and CDR2 FQNEAQ (reference sequence). This CDR3 contains 14 residues. Drawing the rest from reference TRBV7-9 and TRBJ1-2, the complete variable domain is DTGVSQNPRHKITKRGQNVTFRCDPISEHNRLYWYRQTLGQGPEFLTYFQNEAQLEKSRLLSDRFSAERPKGSFSTLEIQRTEQGDSAMYLCASSLIATNYGYTFGSGTRLTVV.

The V and J genes are TRBV11-2 and TRBJ1-1; TRBD1 is a possible D gene (6 bases). The V gene's germline CDR1 is SGHAT and CDR2 FQNNGV. The CDR3 has 14 amino acids. Trimming took 2 bases from V and 3 from J, leaving 10 bases between them. Here the CDR3 reads CASSLLSGDTEAFF. CDR3 DNA sequence: TGTGCCAGCAGCTTACTATCAGGGGACACTGAAGCTTTCTTT.

This rearrangement joins TRBV5-1 to TRBJ2-5; TRBD2 agrees at 8 bases. CDR3 size: 17 residues. J gave up 1 base and V 0 bases, and 8 bases lay outside the gene matches. The germline V gene has CDR1 SGHRS and CDR2 YFSETQ. CDR3 DNA: TGCGCCAGCAGCTTGGCGATTGGCGGGGGGCTCCAAGAGACCCAGTACTTC. It encodes CASSLAIGGGLQETQYF.

The chain combines TRBV4-1 with TRBJ1-2; no definite D call. The V gene's germline CDR1 is MGHRA and CDR2 YSYEKL. V was pared by 1 base and J by 4 bases, with 19 bases between. This CDR3 contains 17 residues. CDR3 loop: CASSQGLRGRSPYGYTF. CDR3 sequence (DNA): TGCGCCAGCAGCCAAGGCCTCCGTGGCAGGTCCCCCTATGGCTACACCTTC.

This sequence joins TRBV4-1 and TRBJ2-3; D might be TRBD2 (5 bases). CDR1 and CDR2 from the germline V gene are MGHRA and YSYEKL. CDR3 size: 13 residues. The ends were cut back, 1 base at V and 9 bases at J, with 11 bases in the middle. Written as DNA, the CDR3 is TGCGCCAGCAGCCAAGTTCCCGGCGGGACGCAGTATTTT. Its protein is CASSQVPGGTQYF.

CDR3 sequence reads: CASSIRGADTQYF. The DNA of the CDR3 is TGTGCCAGCAGTATCAGGGGAGCAGATACGCAGTATTTT. The rearrangement joins TRBV2 to TRBJ2-3, with D perhaps matching TRBD1 (6 bases). Between the trimmed V and J ends, which lost 5 bases and 4 bases, there was a span of 10 bases. The CDR3 loop spans 13 amino acids. The germline V gene encodes CDR1 SNHLY and CDR2 FYNNEI.

The chain is built from TRBV12-3 or TRBV12-4 and TRBJ2-1, with D perhaps matching TRBD2 (5 bases). V dropped 5 bases and J dropped 10 bases, with 9 bases sitting between them. The CDR3 sequence is 11 residues long. As DNA, the CDR3 is TGTGCCAGCAGTCCCGGGGTGGAGCAGTTCTTC. Translating it yields CASSPGVEQFF.

The rearrangement joins TRBV19 to TRBJ2-3; possibly TRBD2 for D (5 bases). There are 14 residues in the CDR3. V was cut by 5 bases and J by 4 bases, with 13 bases left in between. Germline V gives CDR1 LNHDA, CDR2 SQIVND (reference sequence). The CDR3 sequence: CASSGPRAADTQYF. The CDR3 DNA reads as TGTGCCAGTAGTGGTCCGCGAGCGGCAGATACGCAGTATTTT.

The sample holds one count of this clone. The chain carries TRBV30 and TRBJ2-5; 14 nucleotides align to TRBD2. The CDR3 runs 15 residues. The V gene's germline CDR1 is GTSNPN and CDR2 SVGIG (reference sequence). The J segment lost 2 bases and the V segment lost 8 bases, leaving 7 bases of the junction unmatched. In DNA, the CDR3 is TGTGCCCTTAGAGGGACTAGCGGGGGACAAGAGACCCAGTACTTC. Its translation: CALRGTSGGQETQYF.